This T cell receptor (beta chain) was recovered during a study of spatial heterogeneity in lung cancer. General study results and limits: Ubiquitous expanded tumor TCRs were seen in blood more at resection than at follow-up.

This clonotype was observed at least ten times. Its antigen remains unknown. Each molecule of TCR cDNA was tagged with one unique molecular identifier. TCRdb reanalysed the 5' RACE reads using MiXCR and keeps one entry per CDR3 protein. This table has 20,000 to 25,000 distinct CDR3 sequences, under 6% appearing once. Time point defined: sample taken at primary tumor resection. Whole RNA, which was extracted from tumor, nontumor lung tissue or frozen PBMC, was sequenced without any cell sorting. Germline-derived CDR1 and CDR2 are DFQATT and SNEGSKA (reference sequence). CDR3 size: 15 residues. After removal of 4 bases from V and 0 bases from J, the junction contained 6 bases not matched to a gene.

Sample: PBMCs, taken at surgery. The rearrangement uses TRBV20-1 and TRBJ1-5; 7 bases match TRBD1. The source of this sequence is a male donor with early-stage non-small cell lung cancer. In DNA, the CDR3 is TGCAGTGCTACCCGGACAGGCCTTAGCAATCAGCCCCAGCATTTT. Its translation: CSATRTGLSNQPQHF.